This T cell receptor (beta chain) derives from a study of blood T cells in healthy people across ages. Study results and limitations: A roughly linear fall in TCR beta diversity per million T cells was seen with increasing age.

Through a sample-barcoded 5' primer and a J-beta primer mix, a second PCR was run for roughly 6 to 11 cycles. A template-switch adaptor with 12 random nucleotides tagged each cDNA molecule. TCRdb redid the calling of the 5' RACE reads with MiXCR, one entry per CDR3 protein. The sample shows about 1.1 million distinct CDR3 sequences, 30% to 40% of them seen only once. The donors, aged 6 to 90, were healthy Caucasians from Russia. Per individual sample, total RNA of at least 5.5 micrograms was extracted. Germline values: CDR1 SGHAT, CDR2 FQNNGV. The ends lost 5 bases at V and 4 bases at J; junction bases unmatched: 9. The CDR3 length is 15 residues. This clonotype appeared a few times. Its antigen is currently unknown.

The V gene is TRBV11-2, the J gene TRBJ2-5, with 8 bases aligning to TRBD1. Sequencing used blood. This clonotype was sampled from a man aged 18 to 30 in good health. CDR3 bases: TGTGCCAGCAGCCCAATCACAGGGGGAAGAGAGACCCAGTACTTC. Its translation is CASSPITGGRETQYF.